A single sample is the source of the 19 T cell receptor beta chains below, sequenced in a study of blood T cell repertoires in COVID-19 (TCRdb year 2020). The library was made by the immunoSEQ multiplex PCR assay. As stored in TCRdb, this immuneACCESS dataset retains in-frame rearrangements with V and J assigned. A fraction of the clones does not appear; measured against another copy, unresolved V genes explain less than half of the discrepancy, and the remainder lacks a known reason. In this sample the table shows about 150,000 clones, about 88% of which occur a single time. 8.3% of the sample rests with the top ten. The sequencing input was peripheral blood. All receptors come from a woman aged 55-70 years with COVID-19, enrolled during active disease.

The chain uses TRBV3-1 (or the pseudogene TRBV3-2) and TRBJ1-2; no definite D call. Germline lookup yields CDR1 LGHDT and CDR2 YNNKEL (reference sequence). The CDR3 consists of 17 residues. V gave up 3 bases and J gave up 0 bases, with 17 bases separating them. CDR3 in DNA: TGTGCCAGCAGCCATTCGAACCTTAGGAGGGCTAACTATGGCTACACCTTC. It yields the protein CASSHSNLRRANYGYTF.

V is TRBV6-6 and J is TRBJ1-1; no reliable D call. This CDR3 region has 9 residues. Trimming took 4 bases from V and 9 from J, leaving 3 bases between them. From germline, CDR1 is MNHNY and CDR2 SVGAGI (reference sequence). The CDR3 region is CASSSKAFF. CDR3 coding DNA: TGTGCCAGCAGTTCTAAAGCTTTCTTT.

The chain has TRBV6-5 and TRBJ2-6, with D perhaps TRBD2 (6 bases). Deletions cut 6 bases from V and 0 bases from J, with 9 bases between. The V gene's germline CDR1 is MNHEY and CDR2 SVGAGI. CDR3 length: 15 amino acids. The CDR3 here is CASRRRGSGANVLTF. Written as DNA, the CDR3 is TGTGCCAGCAGGCGGAGGGGCTCTGGGGCCAACGTCCTGACTTTC.

This clone appeared once. The chain links TRBV4-2 to TRBJ1-2; 8 bases line up with TRBD1. Germline values: CDR1 LGHNA, CDR2 YNFKEQ. V lost 2 bases to trimming and J lost 4 bases; unmatched junction nucleotides: 9. The CDR3 covers 16 residues. The CDR3 loop is CASSQTSPGQAYGYTF. The CDR3 DNA reads TGTGCCAGCAGCCAAACTTCCCCGGGACAGGCCTATGGCTACACCTTC.

This rearrangement joins TRBV5-4 to TRBJ2-2, with D possibly matching TRBD1 (5 bases). Germline CDR1 SGHNT, CDR2 YYREEE (reference sequence). V lost 0 bases to trimming and J lost 9 bases, with 12 bases between them. This CDR3 is built from 14 residues. The CDR3 is CASSLEGKSRELFF. The CDR3 bases are TGTGCCAGCAGCTTGGAGGGGAAGTCGCGGGAGCTGTTTTTT.

This clone was counted once. The rearrangement uses TRBV27 and TRBJ2-1, with 11 bases matching TRBD2. The V gene end was trimmed by 2 bases and the J gene end by 5 bases; junction bases not matched to a gene: 2. In germline, CDR1 is MNHEY, CDR2 SMNVEV (reference sequence). The CDR3 contains 15 residues. In nucleotides, the CDR3 is TGTGCCAGCAGTTTAGGACTAGCGGGTGACAATGAGCAGTTCTTC. Translated: CASSLGLAGDNEQFF.

This clone came up once. The V and J genes are TRBV9 and TRBJ2-5, with 9 bases identical to TRBD2. The CDR3 spans 18 residues. Germline V gene lookup returns CDR1 SGDLS and CDR2 YYNGEE. V lost 0 bases and J lost 2; bases outside the gene matches: 11. The CDR3 loop reads CASSVGRIATSGQETQYF. The CDR3 nucleotides read TGTGCCAGCAGCGTAGGTAGGATCGCGACTAGCGGACAAGAGACCCAGTACTTC.

The chain carries TRBV3-1 (or the pseudogene TRBV3-2) and TRBJ1-1, with a weak D call TRBD1 (5 bases). With 7 bases removed from V and 4 bases from J, the gap between germline ends came to 22 bases. The CDR3 sequence is 16 residues long. CDR1 and CDR2 (germline): LGHDT, YNNKEL (reference sequence). The CDR3: CASKGGWGSARTEAFF. The CDR3 DNA follows: TGTGCCAGCAAGGGAGGGTGGGGGTCTGCACGCACTGAAGCTTTCTTT.

Concerning this clone: A junction end diverges from the germline sequence, so it may reflect a read error. The chain couples TRBV19 to TRBJ2-1; 11 nucleotides match TRBD2. CDR3 length equals 13 residues. CDR1 and CDR2 from the germline V gene are LNHDA and SQIVND (reference sequence). The CDR3 region is CASTPISGRAFLF. The CDR3, as DNA: TGTGCCAGTACCCCGATTAGCGGGAGGGCCTTTCTCTTC.

This sequence joins TRBV4-1 and TRBJ2-3, with D possibly being TRBD1 (6 bases). CDR3 length: 14 residues. From germline, CDR1 is MGHRA and CDR2 YSYEKL. Trimming removed 5 bases at V and 2 bases at J, with 11 bases between. CDR3 protein: CASSKRTVTDTQYF. CDR3 bases: TGCGCCAGCAGCAAACGGACAGTCACAGATACGCAGTATTTT.

The V gene is TRBV11-3, the J gene TRBJ2-1, with 8 bases lining up with TRBD1. CDR3 size: 15 residues. J gave up 2 bases and V 5 bases, and 5 bases lay outside the gene matches. Germline V lookup: CDR1 SGHNT, CDR2 YENEEA. CDR3 in amino acids: CASSPDREPYNEQFF. The DNA of the CDR3 is TGTGCCAGCAGCCCGGACAGGGAACCCTACAATGAGCAGTTCTTC.

The J gene is TRBJ2-2, the V gene TRBV11-2; TRBD1 agrees at 7 bases. The ends lost 3 bases at V and 5 bases at J; junction bases unmatched: 6. Germline values: CDR1 SGHAT, CDR2 FQNNGV. This CDR3 contains 15 residues. CDR3 in amino acids: CASSFRQGGTGELFF. The CDR3 DNA reads as TGTGCCAGCAGCTTCCGACAGGGTGGGACCGGGGAGCTGTTTTTT.

The V call is TRBV10-2, the J call TRBJ1-1; D call uncertain. Trimming took off 6 bases at V and 3 bases at J, with 14 bases between the two ends. Per germline, CDR1 WSHSY and CDR2 SAAADI. The CDR3 is 14 residues long. The CDR3 region is CASREIPGDTEAFF. In DNA, the CDR3 is TGCGCCAGCAGGGAAATACCGGGAGACACTGAAGCTTTCTTT.

This chain links TRBV3-1 (or the pseudogene TRBV3-2) with TRBJ2-5; the match to TRBD1 covers 7 bases. CDR1 is LGHDT and CDR2 is YNNKEL in the germline V gene (reference sequence). The CDR3 is 14 amino acids. V gave up 1 base and J gave up 2 bases; unmatched junction bases: 1. The CDR3 is CASSQGRGQETQYF. CDR3 DNA sequence: TGTGCCAGCAGCCAAGGCAGGGGGCAAGAGACCCAGTACTTC.

V and J are TRBV5-1 and TRBJ1-2; TRBD1 aligns across 8 bases. The length of the CDR3 is 14 residues. Trimming removed 0 bases from V and 5 bases from J; junction bases left unmatched: 3. Germline assignment: CDR1 SGHRS and CDR2 YFSETQ. The CDR3 DNA follows: TGCGCCAGCAGCTTGGGACAGGGGTCTTATGGCTACACCTTC. Translating gives CASSLGQGSYGYTF. Based on the CDR3 plus reference TRBV5-1 and TRBJ1-2, the full variable domain is KAGVTQTPRYLIKTRGQQVTLSCSPISGHRSVSWYQQTPGQGLQFLFEYFSETQRNKGNFPGRFSGRQFSNSRSEMNVSTLELGDSALYLCASSLGQGSYGYTFGSGTRLTVV.

The V gene is TRBV29-1, the J gene TRBJ1-2, with D possibly matching TRBD1 (5 bases). There are 12 residues in the CDR3. Germline assignment: CDR1 SQVTM and CDR2 ANQGSEA. V was trimmed by 6 bases and J by 7 bases, leaving 15 bases between them. CDR3 bases: TGCAGCGTCGAAAGGGGTCCGGGTGGCTACACCTTC. Amino acids: CSVERGPGGYTF. Filled out from reference TRBV29-1 and TRBJ1-2, the complete variable domain reads SAVISQKPSRDICQRGTSLTIQCQVDSQVTMMFWYRQQPGQSLTLIATANQGSEATYESGFVIDKFPISRPNLTFSTLTVSNMSPEDSSIYLCSVERGPGGYTFGSGTRLTVV.

The CDR3 region is CATSDFAGTGELFF. The CDR3 coding sequence is TGTGCCACCAGTGATTTCGCAGGGACCGGGGAGCTGTTTTTT. This chain connects TRBV24-1 to TRBJ2-2; D perhaps matches TRBD1 (5 bases). Germline CDR1 is KGHDR and CDR2 is SFDVKD. CDR3 length: 14 residues. V was shortened by 1 base and J by 5 bases, with 7 bases between the two germline ends.

The chain recombines TRBV27 with TRBJ1-2; D is possibly TRBD1 (6 bases). Germline values: CDR1 MNHEY, CDR2 SMNVEV (reference sequence). V dropped 5 bases and J dropped 0 bases, with 13 bases sitting between them. The CDR3 covers 15 residues. Here the CDR3 DNA reads TGTGCCAGCAGTCCGGACAGAGTGACTAACTATGGCTACACCTTC. Its translation: CASSPDRVTNYGYTF.

V usage is TRBV18 and J usage is TRBJ2-1; tentative D call: TRBD1 (5 bases). In germline, CDR1 is KGHSH, CDR2 LQKENI. The CDR3 has 22 residues. V lost 2 bases to trimming and J lost 0 bases, with 29 bases between them. As DNA, the CDR3 is TGTGCCAGCTCACCAGTCCAGGGAAGGCGCTATCCGTTAGACAGCTCCTACAATGAGCAGTTCTTC. Translating it yields CASSPVQGRRYPLDSSYNEQFF.